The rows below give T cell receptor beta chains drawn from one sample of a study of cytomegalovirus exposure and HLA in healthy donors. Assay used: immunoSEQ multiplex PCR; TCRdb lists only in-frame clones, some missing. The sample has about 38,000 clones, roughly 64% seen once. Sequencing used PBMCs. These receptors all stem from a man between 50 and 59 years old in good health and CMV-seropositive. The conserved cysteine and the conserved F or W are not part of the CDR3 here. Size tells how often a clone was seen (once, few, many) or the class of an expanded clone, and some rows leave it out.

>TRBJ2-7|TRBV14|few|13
ASSQQQGVTFQQY
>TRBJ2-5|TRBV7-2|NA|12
ASSRIEAQETQY
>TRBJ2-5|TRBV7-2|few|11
ASSLRVWETQY
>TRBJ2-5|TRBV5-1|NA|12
ASSPRTGQETQY
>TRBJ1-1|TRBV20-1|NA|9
SAPLNTEAF
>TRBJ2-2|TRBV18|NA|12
ASSPGQTVGELF
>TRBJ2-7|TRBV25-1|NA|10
ASRSQGNEQY
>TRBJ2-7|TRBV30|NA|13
AWKSEGGAAYEQY
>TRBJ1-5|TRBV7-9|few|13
ASSLGTGGGQPQH
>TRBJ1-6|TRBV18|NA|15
ASSPHDIGSYNSPLH
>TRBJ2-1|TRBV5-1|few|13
ASSLGFTGQGEQF
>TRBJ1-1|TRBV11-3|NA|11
ASSLALETRAF
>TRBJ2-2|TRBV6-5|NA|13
ASSTGQGNTGELF
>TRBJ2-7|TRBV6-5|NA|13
ASSLGLAGDYEQY
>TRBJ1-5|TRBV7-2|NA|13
ASSLDRDVNQPQH
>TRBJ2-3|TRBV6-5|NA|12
ASGGPGGTDTQY
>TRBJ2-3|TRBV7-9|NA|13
ASSLRGALTDTQY
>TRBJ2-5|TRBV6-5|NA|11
ASTSTGPKTQY
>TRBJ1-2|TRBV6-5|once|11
ASSTRQVYGYT
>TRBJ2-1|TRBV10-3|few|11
AMGTGSYNEQF
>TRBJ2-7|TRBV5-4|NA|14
ASSLGGTSGYYEQY
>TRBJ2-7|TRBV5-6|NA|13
ASSLGTGGSYEQY
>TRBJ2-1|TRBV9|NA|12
ASSVNERGFPLF
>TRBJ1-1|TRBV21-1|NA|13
ASSKVGRGHTEAF
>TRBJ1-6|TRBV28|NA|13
ASSFGVRVNSPLH
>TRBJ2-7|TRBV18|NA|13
ASSPLGGASYEQY
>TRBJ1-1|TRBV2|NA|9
ASSGRTEAF
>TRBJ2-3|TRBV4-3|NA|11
ASSQGESDTQY
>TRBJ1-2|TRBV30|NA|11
AWSTKQGGGYT
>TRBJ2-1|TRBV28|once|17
ASRGASGGPSGSYNEQF
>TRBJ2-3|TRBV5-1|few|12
ASSLGLSTDTQY
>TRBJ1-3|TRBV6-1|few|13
ASSIGTPSGNTIY
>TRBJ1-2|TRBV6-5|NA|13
ASSYSGRMGYGYT
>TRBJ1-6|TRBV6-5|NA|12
ASSRDSYSSPLH
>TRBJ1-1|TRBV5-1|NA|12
ASRTEWEYTEAF
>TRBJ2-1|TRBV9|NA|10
ASSVSSNEQF
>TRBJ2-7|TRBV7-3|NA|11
ASSLNPFYEQY
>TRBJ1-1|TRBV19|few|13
ATSPVEGLNTEAF
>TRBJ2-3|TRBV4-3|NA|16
ASSQAPMTSIRTDTQY
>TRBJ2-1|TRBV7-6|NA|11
ASSLGTPNEQF
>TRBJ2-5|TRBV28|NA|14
ASSLGLGRVGETQY
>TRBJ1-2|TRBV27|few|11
ASSKTGAYGYT
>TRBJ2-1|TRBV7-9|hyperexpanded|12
ASSLVGGRGEQF
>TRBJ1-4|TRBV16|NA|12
ASSQVPANEKLF
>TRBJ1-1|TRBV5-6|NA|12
ASSLGHMNTEAF
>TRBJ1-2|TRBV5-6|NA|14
ASSLVSGDFAYGYT
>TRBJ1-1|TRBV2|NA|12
ASGGQGIFSEAF
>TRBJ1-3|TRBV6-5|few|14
ASSYPRDLSGNTIY
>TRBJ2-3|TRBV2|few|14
ASSEGGRPYTDTQY
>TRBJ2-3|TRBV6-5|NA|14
ASSYRSAGRSDTQY
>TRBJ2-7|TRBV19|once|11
ASSMQRGNEQY
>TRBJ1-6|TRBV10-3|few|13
AISESGGYNSPLH
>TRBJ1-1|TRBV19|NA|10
ASGDWNTEAF
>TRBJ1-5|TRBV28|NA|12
ASRSQGPNQPQH
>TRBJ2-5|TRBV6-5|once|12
ASSYSRLEETQY